Reported below is one T cell receptor beta chain. This record comes from a study of blood T cell repertoires in COVID-19. Study summary: Sites in the United States, Italy and Spain provided acute and convalescent COVID-19 samples. PBMCs, B-cell-depleted T cells, or T cells were the source of the cDNA or gDNA that made up the material.

Germline CDR1 and CDR2: SGHAT and FQNNGV. Trimming took 3 bases from V and 5 from J; bases not matched to a gene: 4. This CDR3 is built from 14 residues. Profiling relied on immunoSEQ multiplex PCR, and the TCRdb table lists in-frame clones only, not all of them. Among approximately 100,000 clones listed, roughly nine tenths were seen once. The sample comprised peripheral blood. The sequence was obtained from a human donor in a cohort sampled during active COVID-19. This chain links TRBV11-2 with TRBJ2-7, with TRBD2 matching 10 bases. The DNA for the CDR3 is TGTGCCAGCAGCTTCCTAGCGGGAGATAACGAGCAGTACTTC. This sequence encodes CASSFLAGDNEQYF.